A single T cell receptor beta chain is shown here with its context. The clone's antigen remains unknown. No base qualities exist here, and no much larger clone lies one base off it. Using the deep immunoSEQ assay, TCR CDR3 regions were amplified from genomic DNA by multiplex PCR. For each cell subset, the extracted genomic DNA was distributed evenly across all wells of several immunoSEQ 96-well plates, and each plate served as one replicate. For sorted subsets, each replicate PCR was loaded with roughly 200 ng genomic DNA, equivalent to 32,000 or so T cell genomes. Purified libraries were quantified with a Qubit 3.0 fluorometer, sized on a Bioanalyzer 2100, and re-quantified with the KAPA Library Quantification kit. A separate single-read 150-cycle Illumina NextSeq 550 flow cell was used to sequence each immunoSEQ 96-well plate. As for the original processing: Because the immunoSEQ output held only junctional sequences and lacked quality scores, the filtering could not match the filtering applied to full-length reads. To assign V/J genes and CDR3, sequences were annotated using PyIR, a Python wrapper for IgBLAST v1.9, with IMGT germline references. Any read was removed if the V/J assignment was weak (E-value above 1e-6), the CDR3 was missing, or the read contained stop codons, out-of-frame junctions, or ambiguous translated residues. V3J clonotypes were defined as sequences sharing the same inferred V gene, J gene, and CDR3 amino acid sequence. Percentage overlap between repertoires was computed as shared unique clonotypes divided by the size of the smaller repertoire. Repertoire richness was assessed with RTK rarefaction, the Chao1 estimator, and Recon v2.1 estimates of unobserved clonotypes. Generation probabilities were computed with OLGA for all TCRbeta clonotypes obtained by the gDNA method from a handful of donors. The table comes from immuneACCESS by way of TCRdb, which keeps in-frame sequences with V and J called. Part of the clones is missing from these tables; in studies checked, under half for an unresolved V gene and the rest for unknown reasons. V and J calls and clone size are given by that table; D and trimming were obtained from the DNA. A total of roughly 520,000 clones appear in this sample, 95% to 97% of them only once. The top ten hold about 0.06% of the sample.

Donors were healthy HIV-negative adults with no recently reported acute infections or vaccinations. Every donor was a Caucasian adult living in Nashville, Tennessee, USA. Magnetic negative selection was used to enrich CD4+ T cells, after which naive cells were positively selected on CD45RA and the negative fraction became the memory subset. Blood was obtained by leukapheresis, after which PBMCs were separated by Ficoll-Histopaque density gradient centrifugation and cryopreserved in liquid nitrogen vapor phase. Analytical flow cytometry was used to check the purity and quantity of every magnetically sorted T cell population. Each sorted fraction had its genomic DNA isolated and then quantified by UV absorbance on a Nanodrop 2000c. The data originate from a study of shared clonotypes between healthy human individuals (dated by TCRdb to about 2020). Background for the entire study: A couple of women and a few men aged 18 to 49 years were included in the cohort. The study deeply sequenced blood TCR repertoires of five healthy adults to estimate repertoire size and the extent of clonotype sharing between individuals. Libraries were prepared and TCR repertoires were sequenced by different laboratories using diverse techniques, in order to increase sequencing depth and limit assay-specific biases. For each donor, CD4 naive and CD4 memory were each run on three plates, CD8 naive on two plates, and CD8 memory on one plate. Each donor's leukapheresis produced roughly between roughly 0.94 and 9.5 billion PBMCs.

Overall study results and their limits: Sharing across a handful of donors was observed for around 5% of naive CD4, 3.5% of naive CD8, roughly 2.4% of memory CD4, and around 0.4% of memory CD8 clonotypes. Clonotypes shared by all four sorted-subset donors showed higher generation probabilities than non-shared clonotypes. Based on pairwise subsampling, the degree of clonotype sharing among donors was expected to be affected by sequencing depth. Even with the large sequencing depth, rarefaction of the sorted-subset datasets indicated that sequencing was incomplete. Because the study included a small number of donors, the genetic and exposure-history diversity represented was limited. Sampling was restricted to blood, and TCR repertoires in tissues likely differ from the TCR repertoires found in blood. Naive subsets generally had larger estimated clonotype richness than memory subsets did.

Deletion took 5 bases off V and 4 bases off J, with a span of 12 bases between the germline ends. There are 13 amino acids in the CDR3, from cysteine to phenylalanine inclusive. CDR3 DNA only is kept here, 39 bases in frame from base 1. In the germline V gene, CDR1 corresponds to MGHDK and CDR2 to SYGVNS. Here the chain combines TRBV25-1 and TRBJ2-7; no D gene can be assigned with confidence. The sample consisted of naive CD4+ T cells sorted from blood. The sample's cell subset or site label is to be understood as: CD45RA+ positively selected. This receptor was identified in a woman between 25 and 40 years old in good health. The sequenced DNA: TGTGCCAGCAGTAACGGTATCGGTTACGAGCAGTACTTC. Translated, this gives CASSNGIGYEQYF.